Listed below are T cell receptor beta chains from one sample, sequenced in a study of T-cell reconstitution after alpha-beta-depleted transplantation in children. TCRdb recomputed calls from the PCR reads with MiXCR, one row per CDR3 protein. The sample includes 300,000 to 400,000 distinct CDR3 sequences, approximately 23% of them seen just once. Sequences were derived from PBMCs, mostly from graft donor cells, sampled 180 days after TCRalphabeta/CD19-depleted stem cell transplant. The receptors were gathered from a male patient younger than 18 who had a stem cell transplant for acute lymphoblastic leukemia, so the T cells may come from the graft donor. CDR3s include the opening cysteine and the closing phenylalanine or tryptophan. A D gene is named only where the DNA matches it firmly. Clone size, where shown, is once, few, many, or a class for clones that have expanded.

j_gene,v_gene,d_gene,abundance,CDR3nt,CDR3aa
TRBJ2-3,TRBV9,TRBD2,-,TGTGCCAGCAGCGTAGCTACAAAGGTCAGAGGGAGGGCCCTCACAGATACGCAGTATTTT,CASSVATKVRGRALTDTQYF
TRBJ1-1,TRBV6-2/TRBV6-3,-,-,TGTGCCAGCATCTACGGGGGGAACACTGAAGCTTTCTTT,CASIYGGNTEAFF
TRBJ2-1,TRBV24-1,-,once,TGTGCCACCGACTCGGGCGGCGATGAGCAGTTCTTC,CATDSGGDEQFF
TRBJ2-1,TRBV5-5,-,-,TGTGCCAGCAGCTTGCAGCGACAGAACAATAAGCAGTTCTTC,CASSLQRQNNKQFF
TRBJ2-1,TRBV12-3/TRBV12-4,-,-,TGTGCCAGCAGTCCCCCCCTCAGTGAGCAGTTCTTC,CASSPPLSEQFF
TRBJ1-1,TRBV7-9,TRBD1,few,TGTGCCAGCAGCTCTCCCTCAGGGGGCAGGGGTGAAGCTTTCTTT,CASSSPSGGRGEAFF
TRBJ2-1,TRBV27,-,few,TGTGCCAGCAGTTTAGGCAGGCACCATGAGCAGTTCTTC,CASSLGRHHEQFF
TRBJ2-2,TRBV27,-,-,TGTGCCAGCAGTACCCGACAGGTCGGGGAGCTGTTTTTT,CASSTRQVGELFF
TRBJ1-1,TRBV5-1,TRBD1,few,TGCGCCAGCAGCTCGCAGGGGGGTACTGAAGCTTTCTTT,CASSSQGGTEAFF
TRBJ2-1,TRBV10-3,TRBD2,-,TGTGCCATCAGTTCCGAGCGGGGCCCATACAATGAGCAGTTCTTC,CAISSERGPYNEQFF
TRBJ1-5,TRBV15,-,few,TGTGCCACCAGCAGAGCCCGGACGGCGGTGAGCAATCAGCCCCAGCATTTT,CATSRARTAVSNQPQHF
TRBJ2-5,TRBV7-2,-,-,TGTGCCAGCAGCTTAGGGCTAGGTGGGACCCAGTACTTC,CASSLGLGGTQYF
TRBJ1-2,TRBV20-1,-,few,TGCAGTGCTAGAGATCCCCGGGGCGCTAACTATGGCTACACCTTC,CSARDPRGANYGYTF
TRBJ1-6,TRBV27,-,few,TGTGCCAGCAGGCATAGAAGCTCGGGAAGCTCCTATAATTCACCCCTCCACTTT,CASRHRSSGSSYNSPLHF
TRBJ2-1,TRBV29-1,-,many,TGCAGCGTCCTCACAGGCGTTCTTTACAATGAGCAGTTCTTC,CSVLTGVLYNEQFF
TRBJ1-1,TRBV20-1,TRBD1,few,TGCAGTGCGAAGTCAGGGGGTCAGGGGAACACTGAAGCTTTCTTT,CSAKSGGQGNTEAFF
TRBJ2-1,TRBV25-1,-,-,TGTGCCAGCAGTGAATATGGGGGAGTCGGAAATGAGCAGTTCTTC,CASSEYGGVGNEQFF
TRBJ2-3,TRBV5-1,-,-,TGCGCCAGCAGCCCTGGGGGAGGCACAGATACGCAGTATTTT,CASSPGGGTDTQYF
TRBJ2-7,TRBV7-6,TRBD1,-,TGTGCCAGCAGCTTAAACCGGGACAGGCCTTATGAGCAGTACTTC,CASSLNRDRPYEQYF
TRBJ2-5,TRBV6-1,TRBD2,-,TGTGCCAGTAGGACTAGCGGGATAGGGGAGACCCAGTACTTC,CASRTSGIGETQYF
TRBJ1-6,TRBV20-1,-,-,TGCAGTGCTAGATCGGGCGGCGTAATCGATTCACCCCTCCACTTT,CSARSGGVIDSPLHF
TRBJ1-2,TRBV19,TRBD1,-,TGTGCCAGCACGAAGACAGGGGAGGGTAGCTATGGCTACACCTTC,CASTKTGEGSYGYTF
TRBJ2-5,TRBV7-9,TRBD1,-,TGTGCCAGCAGCTTAGCCCCCTCGGACAGGAGCCAAGAGACCCAGTACTTC,CASSLAPSDRSQETQYF
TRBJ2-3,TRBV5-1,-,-,TGCGCCAGCAGCTTTAGTGGTCGGTTAGATACGCAGTATTTT,CASSFSGRLDTQYF
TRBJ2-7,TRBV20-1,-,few,TGCAGTGCTAGAGTTGAGCCGGTGAGGGCAGGGCGCGAGCAGTACTTC,CSARVEPVRAGREQYF
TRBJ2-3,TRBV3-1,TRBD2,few,TGTGCCAGCCAAGGACTAGCGGGAAGCACAGATACGCAGTATTTT,CASQGLAGSTDTQYF
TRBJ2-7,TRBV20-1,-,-,TGCAGTGCTAGGACTCACGGTACCTACGAGCAGTACTTC,CSARTHGTYEQYF
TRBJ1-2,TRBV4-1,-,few,TGCGCCAGCAGCCAAAGCAGGCTAACCTATGGCTACACCTTC,CASSQSRLTYGYTF
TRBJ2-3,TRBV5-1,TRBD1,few,TGCGCCAGCAGCCGGGGACAGCCTATTACAGATACGCAGTATTTT,CASSRGQPITDTQYF
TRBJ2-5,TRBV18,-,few,TGTGCCAGCTTCACCACGGCCCTAGAGACCCAGTACTTC,CASFTTALETQYF
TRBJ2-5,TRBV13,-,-,TGTGCCAGCAGCTTCTTCGAGCCGGGGCTGAGGGGAGAGACCCAGTACTTC,CASSFFEPGLRGETQYF
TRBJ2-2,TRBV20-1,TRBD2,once,TGCAGTGCTAGGCGGGAGATCGGGGAGCTGTTTTTT,CSARREIGELFF
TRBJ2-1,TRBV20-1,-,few,TGCAGTGCTAGAGTCAGGGGAGATGTCAATGAGCAGTTCTTC,CSARVRGDVNEQFF
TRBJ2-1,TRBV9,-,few,TGTGCCAGCAGCGTGGGGAGGCCCTCCTACAATGAGCAGTTCTTC,CASSVGRPSYNEQFF
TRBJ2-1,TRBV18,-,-,TGTGCCAGCTCACCACTAGGACGGGATTCGGGGGACGGGTTCTTC,CASSPLGRDSGDGFF
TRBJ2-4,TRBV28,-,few,TGTGCCATATCCTTCGGGGTTGTCTCCAAAAACATTCAGTACTTC,CAISFGVVSKNIQYF
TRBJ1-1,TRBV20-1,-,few,TGCAGTGCTAGTGCCCAGGGGCTTAACACTGAAGCTTTCTTT,CSASAQGLNTEAFF
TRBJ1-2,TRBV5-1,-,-,TGCGCCAGCAGCTGGGGGCCGTCTAACTATGGCTACACCTTC,CASSWGPSNYGYTF
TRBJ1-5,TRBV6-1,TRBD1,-,TGTGCCAGCAGTGGATTCTACGTGACAGGGTGGAATCAGCCCCAGCATTTT,CASSGFYVTGWNQPQHF
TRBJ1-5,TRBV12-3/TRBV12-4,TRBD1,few,TGTGCCAGCAGCCCCGTGGAGGACAGGGAGGCCCAGCCCCAGCATTTT,CASSPVEDREAQPQHF
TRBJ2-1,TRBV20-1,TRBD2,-,TGCAGTGCTAGAGGGACTAGCGGGAAATATGAGCAGTTCTTC,CSARGTSGKYEQFF
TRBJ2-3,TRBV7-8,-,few,TGTGCCAGCAGCTTGCAGGGGCCAGATACGCAGTATTTT,CASSLQGPDTQYF
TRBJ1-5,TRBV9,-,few,TGTGCCAGCAGCCCGCAGAATGGGCCCCAGCATTTT,CASSPQNGPQHF
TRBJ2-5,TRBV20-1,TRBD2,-,TGCAGTGCTAGAACACAATGGACTAGCGGGAGGAATCAGGAGACCCAGTACTTC,CSARTQWTSGRNQETQYF
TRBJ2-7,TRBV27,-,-,TGTGCCAGCTCCACGTTGGGCCGGTACGAGCAGTACTTC,CASSTLGRYEQYF
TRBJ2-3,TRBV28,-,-,TGTGCCAGCACCCTCACCTTAGGGCACGCAGATACGCAGTATTTT,CASTLTLGHADTQYF
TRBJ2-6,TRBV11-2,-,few,TGTGCCAGCAGCTTTCTACAGGGTACCGGGGCCAACGTCCTGACTTTC,CASSFLQGTGANVLTF
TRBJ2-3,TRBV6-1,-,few,TGTGCCAGCATCGACTCCACAGATACGCAGTATTTT,CASIDSTDTQYF
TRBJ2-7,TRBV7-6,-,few,TGTGCCAGCAGCGGCTTAGCGTCTCCCTACGAGCAGTACTTC,CASSGLASPYEQYF
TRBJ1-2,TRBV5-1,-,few,TGCGCCAGCAGCTTGGTGGTAGGGGAGTGGAACTATGGCTACACCTTC,CASSLVVGEWNYGYTF
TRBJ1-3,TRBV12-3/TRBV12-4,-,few,TGTGCCAGCAGGCGCAACTCTGGAAACACCATATATTTT,CASRRNSGNTIYF
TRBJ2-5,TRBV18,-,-,TGTGCCAGCTCACCAGACGTCAAAGAGACCCAGTACTTC,CASSPDVKETQYF
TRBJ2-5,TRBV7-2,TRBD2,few,TGTGCCAGCAGCTCCCCCTGGATAGCGGGAGAAGAGACCCAGTACTTC,CASSSPWIAGEETQYF
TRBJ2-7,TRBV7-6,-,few,TGTGCCAGCAGCTTAGATAGAGACCCCTACGAGCAGTACTTC,CASSLDRDPYEQYF
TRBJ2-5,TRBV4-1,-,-,TGCGCCAGCAGCCATACAACAGAGACCCAGTACTTC,CASSHTTETQYF
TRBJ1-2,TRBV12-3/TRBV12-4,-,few,TGTGCCAGTATCGCGGCTTCGGGACCTTATGGCTACACCTTC,CASIAASGPYGYTF
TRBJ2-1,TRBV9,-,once,TGTGCCAGCAGCGACAGGGCCAATGAGCAGTTCTTC,CASSDRANEQFF
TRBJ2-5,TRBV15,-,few,TGTGCCACCAGCAGAGATAAGAGGCGGGTAGCACAAGAGACCCAGTACTTC,CATSRDKRRVAQETQYF
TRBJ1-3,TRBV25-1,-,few,TGTGCCAGCAGTGAAGTAGGAGGAAACACCATATATTTT,CASSEVGGNTIYF
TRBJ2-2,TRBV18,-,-,TGTGCCAGCTCACCCCAACGTCCCGGGGAGCTGTTTTTT,CASSPQRPGELFF